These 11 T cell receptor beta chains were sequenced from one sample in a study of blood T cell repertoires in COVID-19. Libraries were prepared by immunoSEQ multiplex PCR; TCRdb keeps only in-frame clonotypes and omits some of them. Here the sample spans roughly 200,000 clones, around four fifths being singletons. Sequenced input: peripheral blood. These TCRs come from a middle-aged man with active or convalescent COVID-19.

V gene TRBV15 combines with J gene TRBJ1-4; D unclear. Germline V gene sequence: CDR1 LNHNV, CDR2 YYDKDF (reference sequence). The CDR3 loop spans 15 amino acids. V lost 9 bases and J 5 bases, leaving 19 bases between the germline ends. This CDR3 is CATGAGGLENEKLFF. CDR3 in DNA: TGTGCCACTGGAGCCGGTGGGTTAGAGAATGAAAAACTGTTTTTT.

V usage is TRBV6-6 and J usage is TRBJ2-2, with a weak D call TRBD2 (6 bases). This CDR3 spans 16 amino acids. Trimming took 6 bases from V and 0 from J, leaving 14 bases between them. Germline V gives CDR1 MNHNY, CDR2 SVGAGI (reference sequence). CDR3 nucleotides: TGTGCCAGCAGAGCCCCTAGCGCCCCGAACACCGGGGAGCTGTTTTTT. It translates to CASRAPSAPNTGELFF.

The CDR3 reads CASSPQGTGWTGELFF. As DNA, the CDR3 is TGTGCCAGTAGTCCTCAAGGGACAGGGTGGACCGGGGAGCTGTTTTTT. The chain has TRBV19 and TRBJ2-2, with 9 positions matching TRBD1. Germline assignment: CDR1 LNHDA and CDR2 SQIVND (reference sequence). Unmatched junction bases numbered 9, after V lost 5 bases and J lost 5 bases. The CDR3 sequence is 16 residues long.

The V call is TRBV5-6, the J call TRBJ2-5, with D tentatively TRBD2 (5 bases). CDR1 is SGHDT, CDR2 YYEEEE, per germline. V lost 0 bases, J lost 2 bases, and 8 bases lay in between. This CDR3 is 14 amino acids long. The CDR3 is CASSLAGVQETQYF. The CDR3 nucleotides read TGTGCCAGCAGCTTGGCCGGGGTGCAAGAGACCCAGTACTTC.

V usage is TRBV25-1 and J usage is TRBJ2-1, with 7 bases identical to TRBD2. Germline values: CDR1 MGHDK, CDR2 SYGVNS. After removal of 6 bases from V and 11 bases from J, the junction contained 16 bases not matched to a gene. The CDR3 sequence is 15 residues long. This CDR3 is CASSKQGAGEGKQFF. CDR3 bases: TGTGCCAGCAGCAAGCAAGGTGCGGGGGAGGGTAAGCAGTTCTTC. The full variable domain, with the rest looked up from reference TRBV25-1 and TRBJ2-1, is EADIYQTPRYLVIGTGKKITLECSQTMGHDKMYWYQQDPGMELHLIHYSYGVNSTEKGDLSSESTVSRIRTEHFPLTLESARPSHTSQYLCASSKQGAGEGKQFFGPGTRLTVL.

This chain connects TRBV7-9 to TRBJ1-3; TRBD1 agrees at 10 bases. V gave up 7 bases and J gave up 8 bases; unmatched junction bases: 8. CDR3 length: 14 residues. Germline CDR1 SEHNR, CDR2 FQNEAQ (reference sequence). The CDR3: CASNGDRGWDTIYF. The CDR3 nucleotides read TGTGCCAGCAACGGGGACAGGGGATGGGACACCATATATTTT.

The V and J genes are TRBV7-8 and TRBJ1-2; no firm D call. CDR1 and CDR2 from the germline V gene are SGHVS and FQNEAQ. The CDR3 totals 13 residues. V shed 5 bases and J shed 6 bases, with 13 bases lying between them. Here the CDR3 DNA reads TGTGCCAGCAGCCGGGCGGAGTGGGATGGCTACACCTTC. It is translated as CASSRAEWDGYTF. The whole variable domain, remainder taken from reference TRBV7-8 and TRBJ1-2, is GAGVSQSPRYKVAKRGQDVALRCDPISGHVSLFWYQQALGQGPEFLTYFQNEAQLDKSGLPSDRFFAERPEGSVSTLKIQRTQQEDSAVYLCASSRAEWDGYTFGSGTRLTVV.

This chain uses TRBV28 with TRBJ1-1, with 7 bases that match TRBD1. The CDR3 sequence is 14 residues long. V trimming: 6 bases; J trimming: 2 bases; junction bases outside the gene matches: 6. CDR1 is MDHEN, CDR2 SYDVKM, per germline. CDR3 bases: TGTGCCAGCAGGAGACAGGGTCCAAACACTGAAGCTTTCTTT. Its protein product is CASRRQGPNTEAFF.

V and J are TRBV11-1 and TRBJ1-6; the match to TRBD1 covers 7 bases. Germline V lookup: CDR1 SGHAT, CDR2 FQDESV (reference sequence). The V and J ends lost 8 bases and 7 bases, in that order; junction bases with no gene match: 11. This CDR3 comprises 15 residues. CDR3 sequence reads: CASGPWGQKNSPLHF. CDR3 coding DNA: TGTGCCAGCGGCCCTTGGGGACAGAAAAATTCACCCCTCCACTTT.

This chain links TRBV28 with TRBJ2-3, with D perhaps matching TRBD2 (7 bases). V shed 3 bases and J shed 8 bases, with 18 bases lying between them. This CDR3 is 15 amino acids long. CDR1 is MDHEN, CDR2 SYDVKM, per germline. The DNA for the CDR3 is TGTGCCAGCAGTTTTTTTGCGCGGGGGCGTGGTACGCAGTATTTT. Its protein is CASSFFARGRGTQYF.

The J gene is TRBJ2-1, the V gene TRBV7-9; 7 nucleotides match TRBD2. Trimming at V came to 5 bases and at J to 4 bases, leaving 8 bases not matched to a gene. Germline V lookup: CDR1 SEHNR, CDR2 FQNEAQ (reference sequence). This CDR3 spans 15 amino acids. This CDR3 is CASSPRDYFYNEQFF. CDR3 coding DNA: TGTGCCAGCAGCCCCCGGGACTACTTTTACAATGAGCAGTTCTTC.